These 24 T cell receptor beta chains share one sample of origin, sequenced in a study of CD8 T cells in ankylosing spondylitis. One entry per CDR3 protein, called by TCRdb with MiXCR from the 5' RACE reads. Found here are around 150,000 distinct CDR3 sequences, approximately 44% of them singletons; the top ten hold nearly 15%. What was sequenced was synovial fluid, either unsorted or a sorted T cell fraction (not recorded which). These receptors all stem from a male donor with ankylosing spondylitis.

This clonotype was counted a few times. The rearrangement joins TRBV12-3 or TRBV12-4 to TRBJ1-1, with TRBD1 identical over 7 bases. V trimming: 5 bases; J trimming: 3 bases; junction bases outside the gene matches: 6. The CDR3 sequence is 14 residues long. The CDR3 reads CASSHWTGHTEAFF. The CDR3 region has the DNA TGTGCCAGCAGTCATTGGACAGGTCACACTGAAGCTTTCTTT.

The chain combines TRBV6-2 or TRBV6-3 with TRBJ1-1; D is ambiguous. Trimming shortened V by 6 bases and J by 3 bases, and 17 bases separated the two germline ends. Germline assignment: CDR1 MNHEY and CDR2 SVGEGT. CDR3 size: 15 residues. The CDR3 spells CASRPLEVRDTEAFF. DNA for the CDR3: TGTGCCAGCAGGCCACTGGAGGTTCGGGACACTGAAGCTTTCTTT.

The chain joins TRBV4-3 to TRBJ1-1; D call uncertain. The CDR3 length is 15 residues. V lost 0 bases to trimming and J lost 0 bases, with 8 bases between them. Germline CDR1 and CDR2: LGHNA and YSLEER. The CDR3 region is CASSQDRSLNTEAFF. CDR3 nucleotide sequence: TGCGCCAGCAGCCAAGATAGGAGTTTGAACACTGAAGCTTTCTTT.

This clonotype was seen a few times. The chain carries TRBV4-1 and TRBJ2-7; the D gene could be TRBD1 or TRBD2 (5 bases each). Germline-derived CDR1 and CDR2 are MGHRA and YSYEKL. This CDR3 has 15 residues. V shed 0 bases and J shed 3 bases, with 12 bases lying between them. The DNA for the CDR3 is TGCGCCAGCAGCCAAGAACCGGGGACGGACTACGAGCAGTACTTC. It is translated as CASSQEPGTDYEQYF.

This clonotype has only a few counts. The V call is TRBV3-1, the J call TRBJ1-1; D is possibly TRBD1 (5 bases). Germline values: CDR1 LGHDT, CDR2 YNNKEL (reference sequence). CDR3 length equals 16 residues. Trimming cost V 7 bases and J 2 bases, with 20 bases left between them. CDR3 residues: CASTGYKYGANTEAFF. CDR3 coding DNA: TGTGCCAGCACCGGATATAAATACGGGGCCAACACTGAAGCTTTCTTT.

The genes are TRBV6-1 and TRBJ1-1; D is perhaps TRBD1 (5 bases). The germline V gene encodes CDR1 MNHNS and CDR2 SASEGT. The CDR3 totals 14 residues. V was pared by 5 bases and J by 4 bases, with 14 bases between. The CDR3 nucleotides are TGTGCCAGCAGTCCCCAAGCAGGGTCCACTGAAGCTTTCTTT. Its translation is CASSPQAGSTEAFF.

The CDR3 here is CASSELLDRDTEAFF. The DNA for the CDR3 is TGTGCCAGCAGTGAGCTGCTCGACAGGGACACTGAAGCTTTCTTT. This chain uses TRBV2 with TRBJ1-1, with 7 bases identical to TRBD1. From germline, CDR1 is SNHLY and CDR2 FYNNEI. V lost 3 bases and J lost 3; bases outside the gene matches: 7. This CDR3 has 15 amino acids.

This clonotype appeared a single time. This chain connects TRBV7-2 to TRBJ1-3; D unresolved. Germline values: CDR1 SGHTA, CDR2 FQGNSA. V gave up 1 base and J gave up 0 bases, with 10 bases separating them. This CDR3 has 16 residues. The CDR3 region is CASSLVLSASGNTIYF. The DNA for the CDR3 is TGTGCCAGCAGCTTAGTTTTGTCAGCCTCTGGAAACACCATATATTTT.

The chain couples TRBV11-2 to TRBJ2-1; possible D gene TRBD2, 6 bases. In germline, CDR1 is SGHAT, CDR2 FQNNGV. Deletions cut 3 bases from V and 0 bases from J, with 21 bases between. The CDR3 loop spans 19 amino acids. CDR3 coding DNA: TGTGCCAGCAGCTTCCATAGGCTTAGCGGAAGGAGCTCCTACAATGAGCAGTTCTTC. This translates into CASSFHRLSGRSSYNEQFF.

A few counts support this clonotype. The chain joins TRBV6-5 to TRBJ1-2; 7 bases are a match to TRBD1. CDR1 MNHEY and CDR2 SVGAGI come from the germline V gene. V gave up 2 bases and J gave up 6 bases; unmatched junction bases: 9. The CDR3 loop spans 15 amino acids. CDR3 region: CASSYRDSPSDGYTF. CDR3 bases: TGTGCCAGCAGTTACCGGGACAGCCCATCGGATGGCTACACCTTC.

This chain links TRBV25-1 with TRBJ2-1, with 7 bases aligning to TRBD1. The CDR3 runs to 14 residues. After removal of 5 bases from V and 2 bases from J, the junction contained 3 bases not matched to a gene. In germline, CDR1 is MGHDK, CDR2 SYGVNS. CDR3 in DNA: TGTGCCAGCAGTCATACAGGGGCCTACAATGAGCAGTTCTTC. The encoded protein is CASSHTGAYNEQFF.

This clonotype occurred a few times. The chain recombines TRBV3-1 with TRBJ2-3, with a possible D match to TRBD1 (7 bases). V lost 0 bases, J lost 5 bases, and 12 bases lay in between. Looked up from germline, CDR1 is LGHDT and CDR2 is YNNKEL (reference sequence). This CDR3 region has 15 residues. CDR3 nucleotide sequence: TGTGCCAGCAGCCAAGATGGGCAGGGGGGAGATACGCAGTATTTT. Protein sequence: CASSQDGQGGDTQYF.

This clonotype appeared a few times. The V gene is TRBV5-1, the J gene TRBJ1-1; possible D gene TRBD1, 5 bases. CDR1 SGHRS and CDR2 YFSETQ come from the germline V gene. Trimming shortened V by 6 bases and J by 3 bases, and 15 bases separated the two germline ends. The CDR3 runs 14 residues. For the CDR3, the DNA is TGCGCCAGCACTCTCTCCCAAGGGGACACTGAAGCTTTCTTT. Its translation: CASTLSQGDTEAFF.

The chain joins TRBV12-3 or TRBV12-4 to TRBJ2-2; 8 bases map to TRBD2. Trimming removed 3 bases from V and 6 bases from J; junction bases left unmatched: 6. This CDR3 is 15 amino acids long. The CDR3 sequence is CASSFWRGDAGELFF. CDR3 DNA: TGTGCCAGCAGTTTCTGGCGGGGGGATGCCGGGGAGCTGTTTTTT.

This clonotype was observed a handful of times. The CDR3 DNA is TGTGCCAGCAGTTTAGGGGGGAGTCGCTACAATGAGCAGTTCTTC. This translates into CASSLGGSRYNEQFF. The rearrangement uses TRBV12-3 or TRBV12-4 and TRBJ2-1; D may match TRBD1 or TRBD2 (5 bases each). With 1 base removed from V and 3 bases from J, the gap between germline ends came to 10 bases. The CDR3 spans 15 residues.

The chain employs TRBV2 and TRBJ2-1, with D hard to call. Trimming took 3 bases from V and 3 from J, leaving 15 bases between them. The CDR3 is 16 residues long. Germline V gives CDR1 SNHLY, CDR2 FYNNEI. CDR3 coding DNA: TGTGCCAGCAGTGAGTACTTCCTCTGGGTCTACAATGAGCAGTTCTTC. Translation: CASSEYFLWVYNEQFF. The whole variable domain, filled in from reference TRBV2 and TRBJ2-1, reads EPEVTQTPSHQVTQMGQEVILRCVPISNHLYFYWYRQILGQKVEFLVSFYNNEISEKSEIFDDQFSVERPDGSNFTLKIRSTKLEDSAMYFCASSEYFLWVYNEQFFGPGTRLTVL.

This rearrangement joins TRBV6-5 to TRBJ2-3; perhaps TRBD2 as D (6 bases). The V end lost 2 bases, the J end lost 1 base, and 13 bases lay between the germline ends. The CDR3 sequence is 16 residues long. Looked up from germline, CDR1 is MNHEY and CDR2 is SVGAGI. CDR3 in DNA: TGTGCCAGCAGTTACAGACCGGGACTCCGCACAGATACGCAGTATTTT. As protein: CASSYRPGLRTDTQYF.

This clonotype occurred a few times. The chain joins TRBV7-3 to TRBJ1-4, with D perhaps matching TRBD1 (5 bases). CDR1 SGHTA and CDR2 FQGTGA come from the germline V gene. The CDR3 totals 17 residues. Trimming took off 4 bases at V and 8 bases at J, with 23 bases between the two ends. This CDR3 is CASSSTGAEIRGEKLFF. The CDR3 DNA is TGTGCCAGCAGCTCAACCGGGGCCGAAATCCGCGGGGAAAAACTGTTTTTT.

This clonotype was seen a single time. The gene calls are TRBV29-1 and TRBJ1-2; no firm D call. The CDR3 runs 12 residues. Germline assignment: CDR1 SQVTM and CDR2 ANQGSEA. Trimming took 3 bases from V and 3 from J, leaving 8 bases between them. The CDR3 nucleotides read TGCAGCGTTGAGTGGGTTTACTATGGCTACACCTTC. It specifies CSVEWVYYGYTF.

This clonotype appeared a few times. The rearrangement uses TRBV24-1 and TRBJ2-4, with D maybe TRBD2 (6 bases). The CDR3 consists of 18 residues. V lost 2 bases to trimming and J lost 0 bases, with 16 bases between them. Germline assignment: CDR1 KGHDR and CDR2 SFDVKD. CDR3 sequence reads: CATSDSRAGDLAKNIQYF. For the CDR3, the DNA is TGTGCCACCAGTGATTCGAGAGCGGGTGATCTAGCCAAAAACATTCAGTACTTC.

This clonotype came up many times. V is TRBV20-1 and J is TRBJ2-1, with TRBD2 matching 12 bases. Germline assignment: CDR1 DFQATT and CDR2 SNEGSKA (reference sequence). The trim removed 0 bases at V and 3 bases at J, leaving 6 bases unmatched. The CDR3 spans 17 residues. Here the CDR3 reads CSARDRLAGGDYNEQFF. CDR3 DNA: TGCAGTGCTAGAGATCGGCTAGCGGGGGGGGACTACAATGAGCAGTTCTTC.

CDR3 region: CSAIGLAGETQYF. DNA of the CDR3: TGCAGTGCTATTGGACTAGCAGGCGAGACCCAGTACTTC. The chain combines TRBV20-1 with TRBJ2-5; 8 bases match TRBD2. This CDR3 comprises 13 residues. Per the germline V gene, CDR1 is DFQATT and CDR2 is SNEGSKA (reference sequence). V was pared by 4 bases and J by 5 bases, with 6 bases of the junction left unmatched.

The V gene is TRBV10-3, the J gene TRBJ2-7; D not resolved. Germline CDR1 reads ENHRY; CDR2 reads SYGVKD. V lost 6 bases and J lost 0, with 9 bases in between. The CDR3 is 13 amino acids. The CDR3 bases are TGTGCCATCAGGAAGAGATACTCCTACGAGCAGTACTTC. Residues: CAIRKRYSYEQYF.

The table lists this clonotype with a few counts. V is TRBV28 and J is TRBJ2-1, with 8 bases lining up with TRBD1. V shed 2 bases, J shed 4 bases, and the junction held 1 base outside the gene matches. Germline assignment: CDR1 MDHEN and CDR2 SYDVKM. The CDR3 runs to 14 residues. The CDR3 protein is CASSLRTGYNEQFF. The CDR3 region has the DNA TGTGCCAGCAGTTTAAGGACAGGGTACAATGAGCAGTTCTTC.